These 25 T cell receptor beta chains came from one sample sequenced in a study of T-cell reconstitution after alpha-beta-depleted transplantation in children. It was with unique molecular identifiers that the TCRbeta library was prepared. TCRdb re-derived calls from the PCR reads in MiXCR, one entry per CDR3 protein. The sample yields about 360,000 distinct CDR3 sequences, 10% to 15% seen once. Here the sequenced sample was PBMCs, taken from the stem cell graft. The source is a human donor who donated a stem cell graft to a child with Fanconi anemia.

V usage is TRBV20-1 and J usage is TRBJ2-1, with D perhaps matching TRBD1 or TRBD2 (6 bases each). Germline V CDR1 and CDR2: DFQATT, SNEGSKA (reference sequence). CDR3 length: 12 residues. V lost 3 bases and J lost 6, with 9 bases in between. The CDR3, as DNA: TGCAGTGCTAGCGGGGGCCCCAATGAGCAGTTCTTC. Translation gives CSASGGPNEQFF.

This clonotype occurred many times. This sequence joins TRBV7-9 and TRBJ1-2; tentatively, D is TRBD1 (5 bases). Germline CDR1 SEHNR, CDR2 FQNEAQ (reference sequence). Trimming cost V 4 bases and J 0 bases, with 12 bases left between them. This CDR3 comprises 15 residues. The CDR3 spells CASSSPGRSNYGYTF. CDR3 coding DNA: TGTGCCAGCAGCTCCCCGGGACGGTCTAACTATGGCTACACCTTC. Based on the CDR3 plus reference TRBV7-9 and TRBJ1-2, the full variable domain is DTGVSQNPRHKITKRGQNVTFRCDPISEHNRLYWYRQTLGQGPEFLTYFQNEAQLEKSRLLSDRFSAERPKGSFSTLEIQRTEQGDSAMYLCASSSPGRSNYGYTFGSGTRLTVV.

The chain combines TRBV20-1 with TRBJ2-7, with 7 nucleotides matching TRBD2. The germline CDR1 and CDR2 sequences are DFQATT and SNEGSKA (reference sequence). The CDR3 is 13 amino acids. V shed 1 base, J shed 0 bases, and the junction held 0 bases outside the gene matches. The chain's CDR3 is CSARAGGSYEQYF. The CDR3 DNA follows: TGCAGTGCTAGAGCGGGGGGCTCCTACGAGCAGTACTTC.

The CDR3 bases are TGTGCCAGCAGTTACGTCCGCGGTGCTAGCACAGATACGCAGTATTTT. It is translated as CASSYVRGASTDTQYF. The V gene is TRBV6-2 or TRBV6-3, the J gene TRBJ2-3; D gene ambiguous. CDR3 size: 16 residues. Trimming took 2 bases from V and 0 from J, leaving 12 bases between them. Germline CDR1 and CDR2: MNHEY and SVGEGT.

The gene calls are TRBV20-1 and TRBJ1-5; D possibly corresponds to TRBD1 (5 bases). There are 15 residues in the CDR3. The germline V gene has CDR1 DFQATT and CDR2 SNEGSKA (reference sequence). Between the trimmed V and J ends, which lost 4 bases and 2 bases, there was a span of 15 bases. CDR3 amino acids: CSAMQGGAGNQPQHF. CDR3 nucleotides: TGCAGTGCTATGCAAGGAGGGGCTGGCAATCAGCCCCAGCATTTT.

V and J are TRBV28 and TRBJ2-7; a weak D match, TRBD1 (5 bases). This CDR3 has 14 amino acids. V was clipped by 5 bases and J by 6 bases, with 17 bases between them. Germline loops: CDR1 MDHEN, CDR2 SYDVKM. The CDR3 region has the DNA TGTGCCAGCAGTCCCCAACGGGCAGGGTCCGAGCAGTACTTC. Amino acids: CASSPQRAGSEQYF. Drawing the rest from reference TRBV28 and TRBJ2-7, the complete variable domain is DVKVTQSSRYLVKRTGEKVFLECVQDMDHENMFWYRQDPGLGLRLIYFSYDVKMKEKGDIPEGYSVSREKKERFSLILESASTNQTSMYLCASSPQRAGSEQYFGPGTRLTVT.

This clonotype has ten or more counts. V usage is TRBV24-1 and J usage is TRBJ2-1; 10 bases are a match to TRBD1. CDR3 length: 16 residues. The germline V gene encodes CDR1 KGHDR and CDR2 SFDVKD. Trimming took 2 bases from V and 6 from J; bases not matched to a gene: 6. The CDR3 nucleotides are TGTGCCACCAGTGATTCTACCGGGACAGGGGCCAATGAGCAGTTCTTC. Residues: CATSDSTGTGANEQFF.

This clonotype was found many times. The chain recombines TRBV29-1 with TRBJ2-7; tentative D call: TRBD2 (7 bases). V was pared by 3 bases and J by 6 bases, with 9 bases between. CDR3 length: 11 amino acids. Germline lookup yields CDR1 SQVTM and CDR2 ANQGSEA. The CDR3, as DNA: TGCAGCGTTGAGGGAGGGGGCGAGCAGTACGTC. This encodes CSVEGGGEQYV.

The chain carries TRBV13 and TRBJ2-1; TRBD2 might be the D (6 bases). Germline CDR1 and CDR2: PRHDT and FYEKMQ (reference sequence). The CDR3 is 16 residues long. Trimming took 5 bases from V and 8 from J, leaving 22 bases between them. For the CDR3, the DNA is TGTGCCAGCAGCCTATATGGGACGGCGGGGTTCCATGAGCAGTTCTTC. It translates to CASSLYGTAGFHEQFF. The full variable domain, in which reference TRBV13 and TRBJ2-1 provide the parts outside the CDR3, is AAGVIQSPRHLIKEKRETATLKCYPIPRHDTVYWYQQGPGQDPQFLISFYEKMQSDKGSIPDRFSAQQFSDYHSELNMSSLELGDSALYFCASSLYGTAGFHEQFFGPGTRLTVL.

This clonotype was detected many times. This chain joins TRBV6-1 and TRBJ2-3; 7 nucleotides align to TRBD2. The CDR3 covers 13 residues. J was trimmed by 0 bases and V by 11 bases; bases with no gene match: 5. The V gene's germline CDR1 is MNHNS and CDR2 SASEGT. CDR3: CAASGGSTDTQYF. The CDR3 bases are TGTGCCGCTTCGGGGGGAAGCACAGATACGCAGTATTTT.

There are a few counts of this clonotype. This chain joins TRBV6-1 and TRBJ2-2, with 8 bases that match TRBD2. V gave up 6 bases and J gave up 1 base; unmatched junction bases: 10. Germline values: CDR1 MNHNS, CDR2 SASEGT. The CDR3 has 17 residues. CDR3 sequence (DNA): TGTGCCAGCAGGGGCCCAGGGCTAGCGGGGAACACCGGGGAGCTGTTTTTT. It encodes CASRGPGLAGNTGELFF.

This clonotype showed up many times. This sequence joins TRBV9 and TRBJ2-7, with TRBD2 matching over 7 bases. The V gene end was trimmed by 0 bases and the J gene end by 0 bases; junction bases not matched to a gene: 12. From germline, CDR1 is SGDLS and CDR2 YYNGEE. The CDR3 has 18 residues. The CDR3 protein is CASSVGVGGLSGSYEQYF. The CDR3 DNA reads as TGTGCCAGCAGCGTAGGCGTGGGAGGGCTCTCTGGCTCCTACGAGCAGTACTTC.

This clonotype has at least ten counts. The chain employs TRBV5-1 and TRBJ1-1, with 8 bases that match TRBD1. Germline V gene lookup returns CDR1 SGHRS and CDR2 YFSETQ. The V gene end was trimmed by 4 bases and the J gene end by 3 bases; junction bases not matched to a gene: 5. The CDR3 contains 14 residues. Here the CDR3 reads CASSPGTGYTEAFF. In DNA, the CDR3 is TGCGCCAGCAGCCCTGGGACAGGATACACTGAAGCTTTCTTT.

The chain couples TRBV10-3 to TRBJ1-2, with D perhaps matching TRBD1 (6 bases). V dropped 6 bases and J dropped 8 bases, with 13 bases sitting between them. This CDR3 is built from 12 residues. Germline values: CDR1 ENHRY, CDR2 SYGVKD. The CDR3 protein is CAISPGARGYTF. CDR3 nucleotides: TGTGCCATCAGCCCAGGGGCCCGGGGCTACACCTTC.

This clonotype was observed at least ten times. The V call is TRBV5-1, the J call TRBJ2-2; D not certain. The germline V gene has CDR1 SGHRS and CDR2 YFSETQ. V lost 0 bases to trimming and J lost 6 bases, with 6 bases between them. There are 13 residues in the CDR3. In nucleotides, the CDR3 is TGCGCCAGCAGCTTGGCAGTTGCCGGGGAGCTGTTTTTT. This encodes CASSLAVAGELFF.

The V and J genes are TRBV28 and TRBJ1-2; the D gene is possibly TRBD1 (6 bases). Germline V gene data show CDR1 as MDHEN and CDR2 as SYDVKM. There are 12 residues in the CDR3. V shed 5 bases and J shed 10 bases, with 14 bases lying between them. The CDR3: CASSQDRILYTF. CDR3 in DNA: TGTGCCAGCAGTCAAGACAGGATTCTCTACACCTTC.

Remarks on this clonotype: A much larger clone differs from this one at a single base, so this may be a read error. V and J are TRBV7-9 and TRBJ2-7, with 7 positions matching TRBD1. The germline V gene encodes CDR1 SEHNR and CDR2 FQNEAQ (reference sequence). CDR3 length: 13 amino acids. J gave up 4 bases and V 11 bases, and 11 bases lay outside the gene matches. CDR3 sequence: CAGTPGQSYEQYF. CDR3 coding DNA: TGTGCCGGCACTCCGGGACAGAGTTACGAGCAGTACTTC.

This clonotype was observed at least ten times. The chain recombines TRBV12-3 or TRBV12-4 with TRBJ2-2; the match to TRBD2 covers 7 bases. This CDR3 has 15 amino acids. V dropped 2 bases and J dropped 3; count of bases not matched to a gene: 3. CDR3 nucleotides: TGTGCCAGCAGTTTATGGGGGAGGGACACCGGGGAGCTGTTTTTT. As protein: CASSLWGRDTGELFF.

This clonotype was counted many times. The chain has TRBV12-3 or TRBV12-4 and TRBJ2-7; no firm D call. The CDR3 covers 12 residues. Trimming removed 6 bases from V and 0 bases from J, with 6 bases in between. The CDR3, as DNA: TGTGCCAGCAGCTTCGGCTCCTACGAGCAGTACTTC. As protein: CASSFGSYEQYF.

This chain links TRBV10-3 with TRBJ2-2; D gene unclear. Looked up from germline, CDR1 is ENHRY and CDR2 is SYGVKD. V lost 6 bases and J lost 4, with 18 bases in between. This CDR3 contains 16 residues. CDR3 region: CAIRTRDSVPTGELFF. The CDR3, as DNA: TGTGCCATCAGGACGCGCGATTCAGTTCCCACCGGGGAGCTGTTTTTT.

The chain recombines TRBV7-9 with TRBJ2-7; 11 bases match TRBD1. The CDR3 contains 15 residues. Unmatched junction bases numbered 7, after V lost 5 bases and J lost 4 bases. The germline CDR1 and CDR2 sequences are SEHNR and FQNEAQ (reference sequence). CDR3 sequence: CASSPGTGGEYEQYF. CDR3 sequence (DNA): TGTGCCAGCAGCCCCGGGACAGGGGGAGAATACGAGCAGTACTTC.

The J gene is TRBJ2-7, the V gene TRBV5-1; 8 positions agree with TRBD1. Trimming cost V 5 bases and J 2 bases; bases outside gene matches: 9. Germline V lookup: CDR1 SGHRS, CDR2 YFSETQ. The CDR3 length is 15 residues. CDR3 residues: CASRVGTGPAYEQYV. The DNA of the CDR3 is TGCGCCAGCAGGGTTGGGACAGGCCCTGCCTACGAGCAGTACGTC.

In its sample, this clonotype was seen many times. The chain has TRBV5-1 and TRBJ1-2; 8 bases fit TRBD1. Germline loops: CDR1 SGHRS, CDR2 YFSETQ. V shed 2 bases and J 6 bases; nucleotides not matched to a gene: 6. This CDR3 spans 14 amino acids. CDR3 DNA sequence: TGCGCCAGCAGCTTTACGGACAGGGAACATGGCTACACCTTC. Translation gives CASSFTDREHGYTF.

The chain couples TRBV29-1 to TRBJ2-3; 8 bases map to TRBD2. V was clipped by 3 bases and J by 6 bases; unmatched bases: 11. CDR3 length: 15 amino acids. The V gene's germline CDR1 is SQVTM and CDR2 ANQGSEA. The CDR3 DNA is TGCAGCGTTGACCGACGGCGGGGGGACGTCGATACGCAGTATTTT. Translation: CSVDRRRGDVDTQYF.

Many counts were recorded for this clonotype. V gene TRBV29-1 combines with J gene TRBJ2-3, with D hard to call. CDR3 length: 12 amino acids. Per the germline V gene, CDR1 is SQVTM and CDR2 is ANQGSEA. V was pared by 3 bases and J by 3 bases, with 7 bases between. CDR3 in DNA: TGCAGCGTTGACGAAGGGACAGATACGCAGTATTTT. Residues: CSVDEGTDTQYF.